This TCR beta chain was sequenced for a study of blood T cell repertoires in COVID-19. Study background: Material from acute and convalescent COVID-19 was sourced from the United States, Italy and Spain. In each case, the material was cDNA or gDNA derived from T cells, B-cell-depleted T cells, or PBMCs.

V shed 0 bases and J shed 4 bases, with 16 bases lying between them. CDR3 length equals 16 residues. Germline-derived CDR1 and CDR2 are MNHEY and SMNVEV (reference sequence). In the authors' workflow: Scientists estimated how many nucleated cells there were by amplifying reference gene primers. Method: immunoSEQ multiplex PCR; TCRdb's copy keeps in-frame clones and lacks some. The V and J calls and clone size were taken over from that table, and D and trimming were inferred from the DNA. The table has roughly 200,000 clones, 60% to 85% seen once. Sequencing used peripheral blood. The TCR comes from a woman aged 65 to 85 with acute or convalescent COVID-19. This sequence joins TRBV27 and TRBJ2-7; a weak D match, TRBD2 (5 bases). CDR3: CASSLSRGFVTYEQYF. The CDR3 DNA follows: TGTGCCAGCAGTTTATCACGAGGGTTTGTCACGTACGAGCAGTACTTC.